Shown below are 26 T cell receptor beta chains from a single sample sequenced in a study of molecular identifiers for immune sequencing clone quantification (dated by TCRdb to the late 2010s). Library generation was performed with PCR. Sequencing instrument: Illumina HiSeq 4000. TCRdb reanalyzed the raw reads on its own, using fastp at Q25 for trimming and MiXCR for clone calling, and kept in-frame beta chains. Rows with one shared CDR3 protein collapse into an entry with the most common genes and DNA. For this sample there are 460,000 or so distinct CDR3 sequences; 20% to 25% appear just once. The ten largest clones capture roughly 0.81% of the sample. Sequencing was done on a sample of naive CD8+ T cells from blood, with Jurkat cell RNA spiked in. The cell subset or site label for this specimen denotes: FACS-sorted CD8+CD4-CCR7+CD45RA+ naive T cells. These receptors originate from a human donor in good health. Some libraries in this study had Jurkat cell RNA spiked in.

This clonotype appeared many times. The chain carries TRBV28 and TRBJ2-5; D possibly corresponds to TRBD1 (5 bases). CDR1 is MDHEN and CDR2 is SYDVKM in the germline V gene. V lost 1 base, J lost 5 bases, and 14 bases lay in between. The CDR3 loop spans 15 amino acids. The CDR3 spells CASSLLLGQGETQYF. CDR3 nucleotides: TGTGCCAGCAGTTTATTGCTCGGGCAGGGTGAGACCCAGTACTTC.

This clonotype was recorded at least ten times. This chain links TRBV7-9 with TRBJ2-5; TRBD2 is a possible D gene (5 bases). V lost 2 bases and J 4 bases, leaving 17 bases between the germline ends. Per germline, CDR1 SEHNR and CDR2 FQNEAQ (reference sequence). This CDR3 region has 16 residues. The CDR3 sequence: CASSLLTSGGGETQYF. CDR3 in DNA: TGTGCCAGCAGCTTACTTACCAGCGGCGGAGGAGAGACCCAGTACTTC.

This clonotype came up a few times. The V and J genes are TRBV4-3 and TRBJ1-1; D is uncertain. Trimming cost V 4 bases and J 0 bases, with 12 bases left between them. CDR1 is LGHNA and CDR2 is YSLEER in the germline V gene. The CDR3 spans 15 residues. Here the CDR3 DNA reads TGCGCCAGCAGCCCCTGGACGGGATTGAACACTGAAGCTTTCTTT. This sequence encodes CASSPWTGLNTEAFF.

The table lists this clonotype with many counts. This chain joins TRBV5-4 and TRBJ1-2, with 8 positions matching TRBD1. Trimming cost V 0 bases and J 5 bases; bases outside gene matches: 15. The CDR3 has 18 amino acids. Germline V gene sequence: CDR1 SGHNT, CDR2 YYREEE (reference sequence). CDR3 loop: CASSLVPGQVPPPYGYTF. DNA of the CDR3: TGTGCCAGCAGCTTGGTCCCGGGACAGGTGCCTCCACCATATGGCTACACCTTC.

As for this clonotype: Here the CDR3 omits its conserved ending phenylalanine or tryptophan, so a read error is the likely source. No DNA is shown, since the ends of the CDR3 on it are uncertain; the CDR3 is the one TCRdb lists. The CDR3 here is CASSKASPRGESGELFL. This chain joins TRBV21-1 and TRBJ2-2; the listed D gene, TRBD1, was not tested against the DNA. TRBV21-1 is a pseudogene. Ends included, the CDR3 has 17 residues.

This clonotype was recorded many times. V usage is TRBV6-1 and J usage is TRBJ2-7, with D unclear. The CDR3 is made up of 13 amino acids. CDR1 and CDR2 from the germline V gene are MNHNS and SASEGT. V was trimmed by 2 bases and J by 5 bases, leaving 10 bases between them. CDR3 nucleotide sequence: TGTGCCAGCAGTGAATTAGAGCAAAACGAGCAGTACTTC. Translated: CASSELEQNEQYF.

This clonotype occurred a few times. The V gene is TRBV11-2, the J gene TRBJ2-3; 10 bases align to TRBD2. This CDR3 is 18 amino acids long. In germline, CDR1 is SGHAT, CDR2 FQNNGV. With 1 base clipped from V and 2 bases from J, the junction kept 9 bases outside the gene matches. CDR3 region: CASSLVVSGGIYTDTQYF. For the CDR3, the DNA is TGTGCCAGCAGCTTAGTAGTTAGCGGGGGGATTTACACAGATACGCAGTATTTT.

This clonotype turned up a few times. The V and J genes are TRBV6-6 and TRBJ2-5; no clear D. The CDR3 runs to 13 residues. Germline CDR1 reads MNHNY; CDR2 reads SVGAGI (reference sequence). Trimming took 7 bases from V and 0 from J, leaving 9 bases between them. In DNA form, the CDR3 reads TGTGCCAGCACCCCAGCGTACCAAGAGACCCAGTACTTC. Its translation: CASTPAYQETQYF.

At least ten counts were recorded for this clonotype. The rearrangement links TRBV4-2 to TRBJ1-1; D is undetermined. Germline V gene data show CDR1 as LGHNA and CDR2 as YNFKEQ. Between the trimmed V and J ends, which lost 1 base and 4 bases, there was a span of 16 bases. The CDR3 is 16 residues long. For the CDR3, the DNA is TGTGCCAGCAGCCAAGGGCTCCCGGGTCCGGGCACTGAAGCTTTCTTT. Its protein is CASSQGLPGPGTEAFF.

This clonotype was counted ten times or more. The CDR3 region is CASSLTGVGYEQYF. The DNA for the CDR3 is TGTGCCAGCAGCCTGACAGGGGTCGGATACGAGCAGTACTTC. The J gene is TRBJ2-7, the V gene TRBV4-2, with 8 bases aligning to TRBD1. Germline V gene lookup returns CDR1 LGHNA and CDR2 YNFKEQ. V shed 4 bases, J shed 4 bases, and the junction held 6 bases outside the gene matches. The CDR3 contains 14 residues.

This chain links TRBV10-2 with TRBJ2-1; 10 bases are shared with TRBD2. Trimming cost V 6 bases and J 4 bases; bases outside gene matches: 9. CDR1 is WSHSY and CDR2 is SAAADI in the germline V gene. CDR3 length: 16 residues. The CDR3 nucleotides read TGCGCCAGCAGCCTCACCCTTAGCGGGGGGTACAATGAGCAGTTCTTC. Its protein is CASSLTLSGGYNEQFF.

This clonotype was counted at least ten times. The chain employs TRBV7-2 and TRBJ2-7, with a tentative D call TRBD2 (6 bases). This CDR3 spans 15 amino acids. Germline values: CDR1 SGHTA, CDR2 FQGNSA. V was trimmed by 6 bases and J by 4 bases, leaving 19 bases between them. DNA for the CDR3: TGTGCCAGCAGTTGGGACTCCCTGAATGGGTACGAGCAGTACTTC. This codes for CASSWDSLNGYEQYF.

A remark on this clonotype: This may be a read error: a much more frequent sequence differs by one nucleotide. This chain links TRBV4-1 with TRBJ2-5; tentatively, D is TRBD2 (5 bases). This CDR3 is built from 12 residues. Germline CDR1 reads MGHRA; CDR2 reads YSYEKL. V lost 1 base and J 7 bases, leaving 7 bases between the germline ends. CDR3 amino acids: CASSQAGGTQYF. The CDR3 bases are TGCGCCAGCAGCCAAGCTGGAGGGACCCAGTACTTC.

This chain uses TRBV3-1 with TRBJ1-2; D may be TRBD1 (5 bases). The CDR3 has 16 residues. Per germline, CDR1 LGHDT and CDR2 YNNKEL (reference sequence). The V end was cut by 0 bases, the J end by 8 bases, with 19 bases between. The CDR3 loop reads CASSQDPLGRAYGYTF. For the CDR3, the DNA is TGTGCCAGCAGCCAAGATCCCCTGGGCAGGGCGTACGGCTACACCTTC.

The V gene is TRBV29-1, the J gene TRBJ2-2; 11 bases align to TRBD2. This CDR3 comprises 14 residues. Germline CDR1 is SQVTM and CDR2 is ANQGSEA. Trimming removed 6 bases from V and 6 bases from J; junction bases left unmatched: 6. The CDR3 spells CSVQTSGSSGELFF. As DNA, the CDR3 is TGCAGCGTCCAAACTAGCGGGAGTTCCGGGGAGCTGTTTTTT.

This clonotype was observed many times. The J gene is TRBJ2-6, the V gene TRBV4-3; no clear D. V lost 4 bases and J lost 0, with 10 bases in between. Per germline, CDR1 LGHNA and CDR2 YSLEER. This CDR3 contains 16 residues. CDR3 amino acids: CASSLGTDSGANVLTF. Written as DNA, the CDR3 is TGCGCCAGCAGCCTAGGTACGGACTCTGGGGCCAACGTCCTGACTTTC.

CDR3 region: CATSSERQVLNTEAFF. The CDR3 bases are TGTGCCACCAGTAGCGAGCGACAGGTTCTGAACACTGAAGCTTTCTTT. The chain is built from TRBV24-1 and TRBJ1-1; tentatively, D is TRBD1 (6 bases). This CDR3 contains 16 residues. Germline V gives CDR1 KGHDR, CDR2 SFDVKD. Trimming removed 6 bases from V and 0 bases from J, with 16 bases in between.

This rearrangement joins TRBV25-1 to TRBJ2-7; the D gene could be TRBD1 or TRBD2 (5 bases each). The CDR3 totals 15 residues. With 2 bases removed from V and 6 bases from J, the gap between germline ends came to 17 bases. Germline CDR1 reads MGHDK; CDR2 reads SYGVNS. As DNA, the CDR3 is TGTGCCAGCAGTGAAGGGGTAAGAGGGGCAGGCGAGCAGTACTTC. It specifies CASSEGVRGAGEQYF.

With regard to this clonotype: A much larger clone differs from this one at a single base, so this may be a read error. This chain joins TRBV27 and TRBJ1-4; D is undetermined. Germline loops: CDR1 MNHEY, CDR2 SMNVEV (reference sequence). The V end was cut by 4 bases, the J end by 0 bases, with 12 bases between. This CDR3 contains 16 residues. CDR3 nucleotide sequence: TGTGCCAGCAGTTGGCGGACGGGAGCAACTAATGAAAAACTGTTTTTT. Translation: CASSWRTGATNEKLFF. Full variable domain (missing parts from reference TRBV27 and TRBJ1-4): EAQVTQNPRYLITVTGKKLTVTCSQNMNHEYMSWYRQDPGLGLRQIYYSMNVEVTDKGDVPEGYKVSRKEKRNFPLILESPSPNQTSLYFCASSWRTGATNEKLFFGSGTQLSVL.

This clonotype has ten or more counts. The J gene is TRBJ1-3, the V gene TRBV20-1, with no clear D. The V gene's germline CDR1 is DFQATT and CDR2 SNEGSKA (reference sequence). V gave up 3 bases and J gave up 1 base, with 7 bases separating them. There are 13 residues in the CDR3. CDR3 sequence: CSASTGSGNTIYF. The CDR3 bases are TGCAGTGCTAGTACGGGGTCTGGAAACACCATATATTTT.

This clonotype was recorded a few times. The chain couples TRBV27 to TRBJ2-3; TRBD2 agrees at 12 bases. V trimming: 4 bases; J trimming: 4 bases; junction bases outside the gene matches: 6. Germline V gene data show CDR1 as MNHEY and CDR2 as SMNVEV (reference sequence). This CDR3 is built from 16 residues. The CDR3 loop is CASSSLAGGPSDTQYF. The CDR3 bases are TGTGCCAGCAGTTCCCTAGCGGGAGGGCCATCAGATACGCAGTATTTT.

This clonotype was counted many times. The rearrangement links TRBV28 to TRBJ1-1; D unresolved. V was cut by 2 bases and J by 1 base, with 5 bases left in between. Germline CDR1 and CDR2: MDHEN and SYDVKM. The CDR3 consists of 13 residues. The CDR3 sequence is CASSLKGNTEAFF. The CDR3 DNA sequence: TGTGCCAGCAGTTTAAAAGGGAACACTGAAGCTTTCTTT. Supplemented by reference TRBV28 and TRBJ1-1, the full variable domain reads DVKVTQSSRYLVKRTGEKVFLECVQDMDHENMFWYRQDPGLGLRLIYFSYDVKMKEKGDIPEGYSVSREKKERFSLILESASTNQTSMYLCASSLKGNTEAFFGQGTRLTVV.

This clonotype was detected only a few times. This rearrangement joins TRBV12-3 or TRBV12-4 to TRBJ2-1, with TRBD1 matching 10 bases. Germline trimming cut 8 bases from V and 6 bases from J; bases unmatched to any gene: 10. This CDR3 is built from 15 residues. The CDR3 is CASFAGTGVLNEQFF. The DNA of the CDR3 is TGTGCCAGCTTTGCCGGGACAGGGGTCCTCAATGAGCAGTTCTTC.

This clonotype has just a few counts. The chain carries TRBV29-1 and TRBJ2-1; D is unclear. The V end lost 4 bases, the J end lost 7 bases, and 5 bases lay between the germline ends. Germline CDR1 SQVTM, CDR2 ANQGSEA. CDR3 size: 10 residues. The CDR3 spells CSVVRNEQFF. The CDR3 region has the DNA TGCAGCGTTGTACGGAATGAGCAGTTCTTC.

This clonotype turned up a few times. The chain uses TRBV6-2 or TRBV6-3 and TRBJ2-1, with D perhaps being TRBD1 or TRBD2 (5 bases each). Germline loops: CDR1 MNHEY, CDR2 SVGEGT. V lost 2 bases, J lost 0 bases, and 14 bases lay in between. The CDR3 loop spans 17 amino acids. DNA of the CDR3: TGTGCCAGCAGTTACCGTCGGGGACCTCGCTCCTACAATGAGCAGTTCTTC. This sequence encodes CASSYRRGPRSYNEQFF.

This rearrangement joins TRBV29-1 to TRBJ2-3; D assignment may be TRBD1 or TRBD2 (7 bases each). The CDR3 has 18 residues. From germline, CDR1 is SQVTM and CDR2 ANQGSEA. The V gene lost 7 bases and the J gene lost 5 bases, with 31 bases spanning the gap. Written as DNA, the CDR3 is TGCAGCGCCAGGACAGTCGGGGACATCAGGGGGGGAGGAGATACGCAGTATTTT. The encoded protein is CSARTVGDIRGGGDTQYF.